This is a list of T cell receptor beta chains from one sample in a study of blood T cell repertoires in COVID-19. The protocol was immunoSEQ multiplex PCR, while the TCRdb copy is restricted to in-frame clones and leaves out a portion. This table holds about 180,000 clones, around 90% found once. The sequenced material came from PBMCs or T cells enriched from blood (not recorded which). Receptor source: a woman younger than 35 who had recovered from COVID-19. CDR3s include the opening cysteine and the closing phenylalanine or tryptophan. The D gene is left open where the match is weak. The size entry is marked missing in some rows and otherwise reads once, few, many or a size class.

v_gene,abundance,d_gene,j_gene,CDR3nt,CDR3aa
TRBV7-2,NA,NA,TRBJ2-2,TGTGCCAGCAGCCAGACGGGGGTGAACACCGGGGAGCTGTTTTTT,CASSQTGVNTGELFF
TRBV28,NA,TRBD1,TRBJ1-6,TGTGCCAGCAGTTTATATGGGGGGGGACAGGGGAATTCACCCCTCCACTTT,CASSLYGGGQGNSPLHF
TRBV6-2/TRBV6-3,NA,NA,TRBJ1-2,TGTGCCAGCAGTTACTCTGAAGGACTTTATGGCTACACCTTC,CASSYSEGLYGYTF
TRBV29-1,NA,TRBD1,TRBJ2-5,TGCAGCTCTCGACAGGGAAGGGAGACCCAGTACTTC,CSSRQGRETQYF
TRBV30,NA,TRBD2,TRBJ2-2,TGTGCCTGGAGTCTGGGGGGGAGCACCGGGGAGCTGTTTTTT,CAWSLGGSTGELFF
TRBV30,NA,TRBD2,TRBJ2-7,TGTGCCTGGAACCGACTAGCGGCCGCCTACGAGCAGTACTTC,CAWNRLAAAYEQYF
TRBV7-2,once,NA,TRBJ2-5,TGTGCCAGCAGCCGGGGAGGAGTGGAGACCCAGTACTTC,CASSRGGVETQYF
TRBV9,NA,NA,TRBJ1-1,TGTGCCAGCAGCGTAACAGGTAACACTGAAGCTTTCTTT,CASSVTGNTEAFF
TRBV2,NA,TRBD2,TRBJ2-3,TGTGCCAGCAGTACAGACACCAGCGGGGGCACAGATACGCAGTATTTT,CASSTDTSGGTDTQYF
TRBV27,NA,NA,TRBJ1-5,TGTGCCAGCAGAGCCGGGACATCCCGCAATCAGCCCCAGCATTTT,CASRAGTSRNQPQHF
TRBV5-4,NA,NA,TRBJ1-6,TGTGCCAGCAGCTTAACAGTGAATTCACCCCTCCACTTT,CASSLTVNSPLHF
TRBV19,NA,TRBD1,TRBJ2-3,TGTGCCAGTAGTAAAGACAGGGATGATACGCAGTATTTT,CASSKDRDDTQYF
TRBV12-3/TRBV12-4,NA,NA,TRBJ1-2,TGTGCCAGCAGTTTAGAGTGGAGGGTGGGCTACACCTTC,CASSLEWRVGYTF